Each of the 9 T cell receptor beta chains below was sequenced from the same sample in a study of blood T cell repertoires in COVID-19. The method was immunoSEQ multiplex PCR; TCRdb's version includes in-frame clones alone and lacks a portion of them. The sample lists approximately 96,000 clones, over 75% occurring once. The sample consisted of peripheral blood. The receptors here all came from a woman older than 75 with acute or convalescent COVID-19.

Here the CDR3 DNA reads TGTGCCAGCAGCGACTCCCCAGGCTACACCTTC. It specifies CASSDSPGYTF. The chain couples TRBV7-9 to TRBJ1-2; D gene uncertain. Deletions cut 5 bases from V and 8 bases from J, with 9 bases between. Germline CDR1 SEHNR, CDR2 FQNEAQ (reference sequence). The length of the CDR3 is 11 residues.

J is TRBJ1-5 and V is TRBV15; D not resolved. V was clipped by 5 bases and J by 9 bases, with 20 bases between them. The CDR3 length is 15 residues. Germline assignment: CDR1 LNHNV and CDR2 YYDKDF (reference sequence). CDR3 DNA: TGTGCCACCAGCTTAACCAGGAGGATCGATCGGCCCCAGCATTTT. It specifies CATSLTRRIDRPQHF.

The V call is TRBV11-2, the J call TRBJ2-7; D is unresolved. The CDR3 length is 11 residues. The V and J ends lost 2 bases and 3 bases respectively, with 2 bases between them. Germline V gene data show CDR1 as SGHAT and CDR2 as FQNNGV. As DNA, the CDR3 is TGTGCCAGCAGCTTACACTACGAGCAGTACGTC. Translation: CASSLHYEQYV.

In this sample, this clone turned up once. The DNA for the CDR3 is TGTGCCACCAGCAGAGACGGGGGGACTAGCACAGATACGCAGTATTTT. It translates to CATSRDGGTSTDTQYF. The J gene is TRBJ2-3, the V gene TRBV15; 7 nucleotides match TRBD2. In germline, CDR1 is LNHNV, CDR2 YYDKDF (reference sequence). V shed 0 bases and J 0 bases; nucleotides not matched to a gene: 3. This CDR3 comprises 16 residues.

The genes are TRBV5-1 and TRBJ2-3, with D possibly being TRBD1 (6 bases). V lost 3 bases and J 7 bases, leaving 15 bases between the germline ends. CDR3 length: 14 amino acids. CDR1 is SGHRS and CDR2 is YFSETQ in the germline V gene. The CDR3 DNA reads TGCGCCAGCAGCTCCGGGAAACAGGGAAATACGCAGTATTTT. This sequence encodes CASSSGKQGNTQYF.

V gene TRBV6-2 or TRBV6-3 combines with J gene TRBJ1-4; TRBD1 aligns across 7 bases. The length of the CDR3 is 15 residues. V trimming: 0 bases; J trimming: 7 bases; junction bases outside the gene matches: 5. Germline lookup yields CDR1 MNHEY and CDR2 SVGEGT. CDR3 loop: CASSYSTGSGEKLFF. In nucleotides, the CDR3 is TGTGCCAGCAGTTACTCGACAGGGTCCGGTGAAAAACTGTTTTTT.

The V and J genes are TRBV7-2 and TRBJ1-1; possible D gene TRBD1, 6 bases. The CDR3 spans 16 residues. V was trimmed by 1 base and J by 4 bases, leaving 16 bases between them. CDR1 SGHTA and CDR2 FQGNSA come from the germline V gene. The CDR3 DNA reads as TGTGCCAGCAGCTTAGTGAACCCGGGGGGGCGCACTGAAGCTTTCTTT. Its translation: CASSLVNPGGRTEAFF.

As for this clone: In the same sample, other DNA sequences code for this CDR3. The chain links TRBV7-9 to TRBJ2-1; 7 nucleotides agree with TRBD1. Losses at the gene ends were 1 base for V and 4 bases for J; bases not matched to a gene: 1. Germline CDR1 SEHNR, CDR2 FQNEAQ (reference sequence). The length of the CDR3 is 14 residues. The DNA of the CDR3 is TGTGCCAGCAGCTTAGACAGGGGATACAATGAGCAGTTCTTC. It encodes CASSLDRGYNEQFF.

The genes are TRBV7-2 and TRBJ1-2; D is uncertain. This CDR3 is 12 amino acids long. The V gene's germline CDR1 is SGHTA and CDR2 FQGNSA. V shed 6 bases and J shed 4 bases, with 9 bases lying between them. Here the CDR3 reads CASSPVGYGYTF. The CDR3, as DNA: TGTGCCAGCAGTCCCGTCGGCTATGGCTACACCTTC.